This T cell receptor (beta chain) originates from a study of blood T cell repertoires in COVID-19. For the study at large: Acute and convalescent COVID-19 specimens originated in the United States, Italy and Spain.

Sequencing used immunoSEQ multiplex PCR; TCRdb keeps in-frame clones, though not all of them. The repertoire includes 200,000 to 250,000 clones, around 81% of them detected once, and approximately 7.4% sits in the top ten. Trimming took 5 bases from V and 4 from J; bases not matched to a gene: 5. Germline V gene sequence: CDR1 MNHNY, CDR2 SVGAGI (reference sequence). The CDR3 has 13 residues. The sample consisted of PBMCs or T cells enriched from blood (not recorded which). The TCR was taken from a woman in her forties with acute COVID-19. The chain recombines TRBV6-6 with TRBJ2-7; 7 bases are a match to TRBD1. CDR3 sequence (DNA): TGTGCCAGCAGTCAGGACAGGCAGTACGAGCAGTACTTC. Amino acids: CASSQDRQYEQYF.